This TCR beta chain was obtained from a study of T cell responses to AZD1222 COVID-19 vaccine. Germline V gene lookup returns CDR1 MDHEN and CDR2 SYDVKM. The CDR3 runs 12 residues. V was trimmed by 5 bases and J by 5 bases, leaving 6 bases between them. A note on this clone: Its antigen is not known.

Sequencing used immunoSEQ multiplex PCR; TCRdb keeps in-frame clones, though not all of them. In all, the sample yields some 150,000 clones. Study-wide points: Donors skewed white British and female; clonal diversity was possibly underestimated. Vaccine-related CD4 TCRs covered spike, predominating at 160-218 and 743-854.

The chain joins TRBV28 to TRBJ2-2, with D unresolved. The sequence came from an adult in good health. Sequencing was carried out using peripheral blood. The CDR3 protein is CASSVQTGELFF. The CDR3, as DNA: TGTGCCAGCAGTGTTCAGACCGGGGAGCTGTTTTTT.